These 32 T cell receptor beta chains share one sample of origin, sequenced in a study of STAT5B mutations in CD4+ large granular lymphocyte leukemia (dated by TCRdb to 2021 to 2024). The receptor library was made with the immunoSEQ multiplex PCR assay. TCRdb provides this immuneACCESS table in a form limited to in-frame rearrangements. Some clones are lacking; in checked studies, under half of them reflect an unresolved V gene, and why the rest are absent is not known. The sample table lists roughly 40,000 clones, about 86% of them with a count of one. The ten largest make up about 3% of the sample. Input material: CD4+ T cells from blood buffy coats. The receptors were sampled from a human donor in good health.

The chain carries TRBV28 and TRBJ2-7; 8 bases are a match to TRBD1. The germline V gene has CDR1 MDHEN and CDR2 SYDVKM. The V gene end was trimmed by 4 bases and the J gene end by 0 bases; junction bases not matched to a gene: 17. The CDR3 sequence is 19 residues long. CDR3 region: CASSSLLSPQGAVSYEQYF. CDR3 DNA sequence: TGTGCCAGCAGTTCGCTCCTAAGCCCCCAGGGGGCCGTCTCCTACGAGCAGTACTTC.

The CDR3 is CASSTGTGVYEQYF. CDR3 DNA: TGTGCCAGCAGTACCGGGACAGGAGTCTACGAGCAGTACTTC. The chain couples TRBV6-1 to TRBJ2-7; 8 nucleotides line up with TRBD1. The CDR3 sequence is 14 residues long. With 5 bases clipped from V and 3 bases from J, the junction kept 6 bases outside the gene matches. The V gene's germline CDR1 is MNHNS and CDR2 SASEGT.

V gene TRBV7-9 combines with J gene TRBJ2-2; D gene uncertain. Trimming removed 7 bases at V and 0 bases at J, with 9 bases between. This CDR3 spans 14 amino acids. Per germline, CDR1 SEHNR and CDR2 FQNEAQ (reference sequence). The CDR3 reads CASKSGANTGELFF. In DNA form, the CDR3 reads TGTGCCAGCAAGTCGGGCGCGAACACCGGGGAGCTGTTTTTT.

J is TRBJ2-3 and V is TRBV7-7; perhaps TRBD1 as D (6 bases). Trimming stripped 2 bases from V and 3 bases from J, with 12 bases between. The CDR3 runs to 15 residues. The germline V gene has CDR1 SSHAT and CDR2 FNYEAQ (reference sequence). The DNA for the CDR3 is TGTGCCAGCAGCTTAAACGGACAGTTAACAGATACGCAGTATTTT. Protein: CASSLNGQLTDTQYF.

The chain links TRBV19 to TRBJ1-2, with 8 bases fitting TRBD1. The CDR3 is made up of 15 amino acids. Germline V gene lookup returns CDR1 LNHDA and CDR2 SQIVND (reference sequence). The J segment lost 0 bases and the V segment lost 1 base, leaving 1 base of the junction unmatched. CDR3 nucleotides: TGTGCCAGTAGTATAGGGGGACAGGCTAACTATGGCTACACCTTC. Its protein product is CASSIGGQANYGYTF.

The CDR3 sequence: CASGDTIGVGYTF. CDR3 coding DNA: TGTGCCAGCGGGGACACAATCGGGGTTGGCTACACCTTC. The J gene is TRBJ1-2, the V gene TRBV27; D is possibly TRBD1 (6 bases). Between the trimmed V and J ends, which lost 8 bases and 7 bases, there was a span of 17 bases. This CDR3 has 13 amino acids. CDR1 is MNHEY, CDR2 SMNVEV, per germline (reference sequence).

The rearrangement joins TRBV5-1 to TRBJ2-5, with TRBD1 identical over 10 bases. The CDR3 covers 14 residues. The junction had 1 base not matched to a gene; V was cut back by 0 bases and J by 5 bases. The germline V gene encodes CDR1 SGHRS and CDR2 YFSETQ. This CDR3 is CASSLGGQGETQYF. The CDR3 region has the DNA TGCGCCAGCAGCTTGGGGGGACAGGGGGAGACCCAGTACTTC.

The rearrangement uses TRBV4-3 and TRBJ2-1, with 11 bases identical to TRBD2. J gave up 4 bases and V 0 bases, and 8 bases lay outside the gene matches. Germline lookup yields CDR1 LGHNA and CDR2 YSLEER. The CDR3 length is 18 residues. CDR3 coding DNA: TGCGCCAGCAGCCAAGATCTTCTCGGGACTAGCGGTTACAATGAGCAGTTCTTC. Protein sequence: CASSQDLLGTSGYNEQFF.

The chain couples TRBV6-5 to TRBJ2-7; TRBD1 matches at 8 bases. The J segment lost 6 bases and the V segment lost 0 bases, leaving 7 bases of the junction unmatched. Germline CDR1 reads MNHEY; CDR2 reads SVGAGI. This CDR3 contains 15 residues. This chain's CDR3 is CASSYSRQGNGEQYF. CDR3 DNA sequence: TGTGCCAGCAGTTACTCGAGACAGGGGAACGGCGAGCAGTACTTC.

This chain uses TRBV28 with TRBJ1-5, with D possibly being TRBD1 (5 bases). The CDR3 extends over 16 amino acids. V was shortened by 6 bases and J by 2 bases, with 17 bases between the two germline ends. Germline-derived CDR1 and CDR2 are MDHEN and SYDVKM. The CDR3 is CASSPGAQAGNQPQHF. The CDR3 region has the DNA TGTGCCAGCAGCCCCGGGGCCCAGGCGGGCAATCAGCCCCAGCATTTT. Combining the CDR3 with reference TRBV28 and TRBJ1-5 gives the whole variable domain DVKVTQSSRYLVKRTGEKVFLECVQDMDHENMFWYRQDPGLGLRLIYFSYDVKMKEKGDIPEGYSVSREKKERFSLILESASTNQTSMYLCASSPGAQAGNQPQHFGDGTRLSIL.

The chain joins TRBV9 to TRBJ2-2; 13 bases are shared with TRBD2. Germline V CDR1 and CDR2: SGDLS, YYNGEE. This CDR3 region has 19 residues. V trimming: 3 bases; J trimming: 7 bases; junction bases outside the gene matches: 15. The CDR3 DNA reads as TGTGCCAGCAGCGGAGCCCTTAAGACTAGCGGGAGGTATATCGGGGAGCTGTTTTTT. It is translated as CASSGALKTSGRYIGELFF. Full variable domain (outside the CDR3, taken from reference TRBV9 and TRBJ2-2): DSGVTQTPKHLITATGQRVTLRCSPRSGDLSVYWYQQSLDQGLQFLIQYYNGEERAKGNILERFSAQQFPDLHSELNLSSLELGDSALYFCASSGALKTSGRYIGELFFGEGSRLTVL.

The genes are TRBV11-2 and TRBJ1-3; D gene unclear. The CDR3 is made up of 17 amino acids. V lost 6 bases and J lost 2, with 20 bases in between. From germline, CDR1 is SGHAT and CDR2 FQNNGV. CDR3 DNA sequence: TGTGCCAGCAGTTATACTCTAGGCCCCGGCGCTGGAAACACCATATATTTT. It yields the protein CASSYTLGPGAGNTIYF. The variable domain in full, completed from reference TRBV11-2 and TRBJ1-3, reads EAGVAQSPRYKIIEKRQSVAFWCNPISGHATLYWYQQILGQGPKLLIQFQNNGVVDDSQLPKDRFSAERLKGVDSTLKIQPAKLEDSAVYLCASSYTLGPGAGNTIYFGEGSWLTVV.

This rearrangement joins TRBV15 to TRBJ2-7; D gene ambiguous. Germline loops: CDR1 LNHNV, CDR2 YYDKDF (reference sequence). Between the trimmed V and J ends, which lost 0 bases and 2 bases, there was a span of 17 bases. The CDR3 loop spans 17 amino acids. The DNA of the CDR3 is TGTGCCACCAGCAGAGATTGGGTGGGCAACGGACCCTACGAGCAGTACTTC. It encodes CATSRDWVGNGPYEQYF.

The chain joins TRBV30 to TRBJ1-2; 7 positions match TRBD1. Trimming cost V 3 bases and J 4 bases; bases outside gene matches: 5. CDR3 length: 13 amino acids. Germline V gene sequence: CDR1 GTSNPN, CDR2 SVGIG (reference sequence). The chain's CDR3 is CAWRQGDGYGYTF. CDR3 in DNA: TGTGCCTGGAGGCAGGGGGACGGCTATGGCTACACCTTC.

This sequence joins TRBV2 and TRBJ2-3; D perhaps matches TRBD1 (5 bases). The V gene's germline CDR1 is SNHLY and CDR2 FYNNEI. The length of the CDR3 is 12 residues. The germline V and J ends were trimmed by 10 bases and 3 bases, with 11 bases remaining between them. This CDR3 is CATQGRTDTQYF. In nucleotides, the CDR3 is TGTGCCACCCAGGGTCGGACAGATACGCAGTATTTT.

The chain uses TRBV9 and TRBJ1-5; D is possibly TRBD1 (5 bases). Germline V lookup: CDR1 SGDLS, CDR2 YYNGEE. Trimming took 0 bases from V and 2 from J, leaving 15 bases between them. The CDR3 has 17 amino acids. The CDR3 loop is CASSVEVGQGGNQPQHF. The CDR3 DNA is TGTGCCAGCAGCGTAGAAGTAGGTCAGGGCGGCAATCAGCCCCAGCATTTT.

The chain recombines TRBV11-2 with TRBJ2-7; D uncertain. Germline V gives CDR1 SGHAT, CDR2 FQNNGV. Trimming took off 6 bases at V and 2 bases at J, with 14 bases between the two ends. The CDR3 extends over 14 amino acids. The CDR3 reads CASRQLTVPYEQYF. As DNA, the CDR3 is TGTGCCAGCAGGCAGTTGACGGTTCCCTACGAGCAGTACTTC.

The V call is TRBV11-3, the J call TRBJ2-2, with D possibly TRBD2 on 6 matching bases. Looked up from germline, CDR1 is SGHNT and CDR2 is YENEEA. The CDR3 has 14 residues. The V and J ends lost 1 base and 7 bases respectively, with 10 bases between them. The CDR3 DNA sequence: TGTGCCAGCAGCTTAGCGGGAGTAGGCGGGGAGCTGTTTTTT. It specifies CASSLAGVGGELFF.

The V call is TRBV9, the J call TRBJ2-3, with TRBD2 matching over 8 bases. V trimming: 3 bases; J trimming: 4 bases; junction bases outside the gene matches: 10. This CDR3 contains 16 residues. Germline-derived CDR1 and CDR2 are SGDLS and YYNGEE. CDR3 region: CASSGRSGREADTQYF. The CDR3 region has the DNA TGTGCCAGCAGCGGACGTTCGGGGCGGGAGGCAGATACGCAGTATTTT.

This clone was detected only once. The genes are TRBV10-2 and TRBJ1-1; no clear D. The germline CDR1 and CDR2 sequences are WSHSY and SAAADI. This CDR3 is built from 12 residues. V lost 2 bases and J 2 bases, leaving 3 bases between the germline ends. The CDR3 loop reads CASSEPNTEAFF. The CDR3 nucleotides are TGCGCCAGCAGTGAGCCCAACACTGAAGCTTTCTTT.

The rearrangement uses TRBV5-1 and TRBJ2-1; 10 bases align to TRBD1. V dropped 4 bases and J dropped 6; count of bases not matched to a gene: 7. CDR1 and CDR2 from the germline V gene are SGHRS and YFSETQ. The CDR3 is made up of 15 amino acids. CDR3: CASSLTGGRGNEQFF. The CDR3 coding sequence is TGCGCCAGCAGCCTGACAGGGGGCCGCGGCAATGAGCAGTTCTTC.

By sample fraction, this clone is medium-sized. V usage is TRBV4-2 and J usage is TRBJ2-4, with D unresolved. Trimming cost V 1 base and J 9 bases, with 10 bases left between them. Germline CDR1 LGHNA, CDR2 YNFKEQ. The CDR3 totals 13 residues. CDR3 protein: CASSQGNGVIQYF. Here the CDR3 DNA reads TGTGCCAGCAGCCAAGGAAACGGTGTCATTCAGTACTTC.

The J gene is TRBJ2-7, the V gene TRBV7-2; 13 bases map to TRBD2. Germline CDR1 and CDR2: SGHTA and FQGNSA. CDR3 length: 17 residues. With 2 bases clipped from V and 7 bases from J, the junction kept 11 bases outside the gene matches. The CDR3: CASSLSLAGGPSGEQYF. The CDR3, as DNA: TGTGCCAGCAGCTTATCACTAGCGGGAGGGCCTTCGGGAGAGCAGTACTTC.

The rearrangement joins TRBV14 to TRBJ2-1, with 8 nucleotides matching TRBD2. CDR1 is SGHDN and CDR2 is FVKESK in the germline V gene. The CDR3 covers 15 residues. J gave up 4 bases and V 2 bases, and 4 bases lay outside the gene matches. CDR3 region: CASSQIAGIYNEQFF. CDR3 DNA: TGTGCCAGCAGCCAAATAGCGGGGATTTACAATGAGCAGTTCTTC.

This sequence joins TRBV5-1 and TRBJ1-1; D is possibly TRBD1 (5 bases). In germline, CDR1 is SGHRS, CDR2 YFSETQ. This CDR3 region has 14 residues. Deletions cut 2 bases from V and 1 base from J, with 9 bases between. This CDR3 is CASSLLQENTEAFF. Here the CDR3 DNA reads TGCGCCAGCAGCTTATTACAGGAGAACACTGAAGCTTTCTTT.

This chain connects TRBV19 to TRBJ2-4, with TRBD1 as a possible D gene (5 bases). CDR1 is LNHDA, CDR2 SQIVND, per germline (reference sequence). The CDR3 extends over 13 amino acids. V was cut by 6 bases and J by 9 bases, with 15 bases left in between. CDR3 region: CASSTREGVIQYF. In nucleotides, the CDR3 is TGTGCCAGTAGCACACGTGAAGGGGTCATTCAGTACTTC.

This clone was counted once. The CDR3 reads CASSSRQGADTQYF. The CDR3 bases are TGTGCCAGCAGCTCCAGACAGGGCGCAGATACGCAGTATTTT. This chain joins TRBV7-6 and TRBJ2-3; TRBD1 matches at 7 bases. The ends lost 4 bases at V and 4 bases at J; junction bases unmatched: 5. Germline V CDR1 and CDR2: SGHVS, FNYEAQ. This CDR3 region has 14 residues.

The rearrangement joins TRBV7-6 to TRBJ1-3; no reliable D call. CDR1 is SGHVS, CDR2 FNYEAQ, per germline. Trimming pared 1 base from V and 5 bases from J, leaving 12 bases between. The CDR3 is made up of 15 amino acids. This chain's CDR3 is CASSLEVQGRNTIYF. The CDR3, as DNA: TGTGCCAGCAGCTTAGAAGTCCAAGGCAGAAACACCATATATTTT.

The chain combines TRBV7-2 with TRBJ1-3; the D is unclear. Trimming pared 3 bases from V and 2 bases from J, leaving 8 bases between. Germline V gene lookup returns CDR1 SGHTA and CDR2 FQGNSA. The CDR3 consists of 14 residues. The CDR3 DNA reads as TGTGCCAGCAGCTTTGGGGTTGCTGGAAACACCATATATTTT. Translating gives CASSFGVAGNTIYF. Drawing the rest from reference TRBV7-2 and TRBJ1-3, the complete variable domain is GAGVSQSPSNKVTEKGKDVELRCDPISGHTALYWYRQSLGQGLEFLIYFQGNSAPDKSGLPSDRFSAERTGGSVSTLTIQRTQQEDSAVYLCASSFGVAGNTIYFGEGSWLTVV.

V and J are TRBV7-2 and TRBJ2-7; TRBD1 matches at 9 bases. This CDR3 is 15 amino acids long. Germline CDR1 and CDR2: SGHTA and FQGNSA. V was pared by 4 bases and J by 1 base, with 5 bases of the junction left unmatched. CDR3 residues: CASSSTGGFSYEQYF. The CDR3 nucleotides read TGTGCCAGCAGCTCGACAGGGGGGTTTTCCTACGAGCAGTACTTC.

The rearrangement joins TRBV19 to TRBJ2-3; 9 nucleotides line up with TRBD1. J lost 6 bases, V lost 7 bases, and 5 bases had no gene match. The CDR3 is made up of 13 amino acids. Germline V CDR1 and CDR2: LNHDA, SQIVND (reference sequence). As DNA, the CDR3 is TGTGCCAGTAAGGGACAGGGAACGGATACGCAGTATTTT. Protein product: CASKGQGTDTQYF. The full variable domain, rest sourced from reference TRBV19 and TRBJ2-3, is DGGITQSPKYLFRKEGQNVTLSCEQNLNHDAMYWYRQDPGQGLRLIYYSQIVNDFQKGDIAEGYSVSREKKESFPLTVTSAQKNPTAFYLCASKGQGTDTQYFGPGTRLTVL.

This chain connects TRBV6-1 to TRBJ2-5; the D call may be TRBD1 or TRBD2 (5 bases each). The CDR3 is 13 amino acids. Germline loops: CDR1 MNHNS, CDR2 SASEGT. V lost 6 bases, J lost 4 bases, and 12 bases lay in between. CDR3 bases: TGTGCCAGCAGGGTCTCGGGACGAGAGACCCAGTACTTC. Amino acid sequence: CASRVSGRETQYF.